This TCR beta chain stems from a study of T cells in Graves' hyperthyroidism and ophthalmopathy. Study summary: Specimen type is peripheral blood, collected at initial diagnosis prior to any treatment. Findings and caveats of the study: Peripheral blood also featured most of the thyroid clonotypes expanded above 0.001. Ophthalmopathy cases were set apart from stable hyperthyroidism by a 13 V-J model.

Exclusions: uncontrolled infection, other autoimmune disease, pregnancy, lactation. Amplified regions were TCR beta CDR3 sequences from RNA transcripts. The HTBI set primed first-round TCR CDR3 RT-PCR. Each CDR3 protein is one row after TCRdb ran MiXCR on the multiplex PCR reads. The sample includes approximately 400,000 distinct CDR3 sequences, 11% to 15% of them seen just once. This clonotype has a count of ten or more. Its cognate antigen is unknown. V dropped 10 bases and J dropped 4 bases, with 13 bases sitting between them. The germline gives CDR1 MDHEN, CDR2 SYDVKM. The CDR3 has 12 residues. The rearrangement links TRBV28 to TRBJ1-2; D call uncertain. The sequence came from a man in his fifties with Graves' ophthalmopathy. The material sequenced was blood. CDR3 amino acids: CATNTRSYGYTF. The CDR3 DNA is TGTGCCACCAATACCAGGTCCTATGGCTACACCTTC.